The rows below give T cell receptor beta chains drawn from one sample of a study of cytomegalovirus exposure and HLA in healthy donors. Method: immunoSEQ multiplex PCR; TCRdb's copy keeps in-frame clones and lacks some. The top ten clones hold more than 1.5% of a sample with approximately 140,000 clones, 70% to 90% of them seen once. Sample: PBMCs. All receptors derive from a boy aged 5-17 years in good health and CMV-seronegative. CDR3s include the opening cysteine and the closing phenylalanine or tryptophan. D genes are given only for firm matches. A row's size may be missing; if present it is once, few, many or a size class.

size | D | J | V | DNA | CDR3
once | TRBD2 | TRBJ2-7 | TRBV9 | TGTGCCAGCAGCGGGGGACTAGCGGGAACCTACGAGCAGTACTTC | CASSGGLAGTYEQYF
. | TRBD2 | TRBJ2-2 | TRBV2 | TGTGCCAGCACAGAGAGAAATGGAGCGGGAGGTTGGTTTTTCGGGAACACCGGGGAGCTGTTTTTT | CASTERNGAGGWFFGNTGELFF
few | TRBD1 | TRBJ2-7 | TRBV5-1 | TGCGCCAGCAGCTCCGGACAGGAGGACTACGAGCAGTACTTC | CASSSGQEDYEQYF
. | TRBD2 | TRBJ2-3 | TRBV28 | TGTGCCAGCAGCCAGAGCGCGGGGGTGGCGGATACGCAGTATTTT | CASSQSAGVADTQYF
. | TRBD2 | TRBJ2-1 | TRBV11-3 | TGTGCCAGCAGCTTAACTAGCGGGAGTGATGAGCAGTTCTTC | CASSLTSGSDEQFF
. | TRBD1 | TRBJ2-3 | TRBV7-2 | TGTGCCACCCCGGGACAGGGGGCCGGAGATACGCAGTATTTT | CATPGQGAGDTQYF
. | . | TRBJ1-1 | TRBV2 | TGTGCCAGCACTGAGGGAGGTGAAGCTTTCTTT | CASTEGGEAFF
few | TRBD1 | TRBJ1-2 | TRBV6-1 | TGTGCCAGCCGCGTGACAGGGGCCTATGGCTACACCTTC | CASRVTGAYGYTF
. | TRBD2 | TRBJ2-1 | TRBV2 | TGTGCCAGCCGAGAAAATTCCGGGGGGGCTAATGAGCAGTTCTTC | CASRENSGGANEQFF
. | TRBD1 | TRBJ1-6 | TRBV19 | TGTGCCAGTAGTATCGGGACAGGGAGCGGTTCACCCCTCCACTTT | CASSIGTGSGSPLHF
. | TRBD1 | TRBJ2-5 | TRBV19 | TGTGCCAGTAGTATGGGTGACAGGGACGAAGAGACCCAGTACTTC | CASSMGDRDEETQYF
. | TRBD1 | TRBJ2-5 | TRBV19 | TGTGCCAGTAGTATAGAACACAGGGGCACCCAGTACTTC | CASSIEHRGTQYF
. | TRBD1 | TRBJ2-6 | TRBV30 | TGTGCCTGGAGTACTCCAAACAGGGGGCGGCCAGGTGGGGCCAACGTCCTGACTTTC | CAWSTPNRGRPGGANVLTF
. | . | TRBJ1-2 | TRBV6-5 | TGTGCCAGCAGTTCTACAGTCAGCTATGGCTACACCTTC | CASSSTVSYGYTF
once | TRBD2 | TRBJ2-1 | TRBV4-2 | TGTGCCAGCAGCCGAGAAAGCGGGGGGAGCTCCTACAATGAGCAGTTCTTC | CASSRESGGSSYNEQFF
. | . | TRBJ2-2 | TRBV4-1 | TGCGCCAGCAGCCAAGATCTGGGGGGACAGTTCTTAACCGGGGAGCTGTTTTTT | CASSQDLGGQFLTGELFF
. | . | TRBJ1-2 | TRBV6-5 | TGTGCCACCTTAGACAGGCCCTATGGCTACCCCTTC | CATLDRPYGYPF
. | TRBD1 | TRBJ2-1 | TRBV6-5 | TGTGCCAGCGGTGACAGGGGGCTGTTTCTTGAGCAGTTCTTC | CASGDRGLFLEQFF
. | . | TRBJ1-2 | TRBV19 | TGTGCCAGTAGTATAGGGCAGTCGTATGGCTACACCTTC | CASSIGQSYGYTF
. | . | TRBJ2-7 | TRBV5-4 | TGTGCCAGCAGCCAGGAGCGGGTGCTCTACCACGAGCAGTACTTC | CASSQERVLYHEQYF
. | TRBD1 | TRBJ2-2 | TRBV4-1 | TGCGCCAGCAGCCAAGGCCCCACAGGGGGCGCAGACGGGGAGCTGTTTTTT | CASSQGPTGGADGELFF
. | . | TRBJ1-5 | TRBV29-1 | TGCAGCGTTGGGGGGGGGACCCCCAATCAGCCCCAGCATTTT | CSVGGGTPNQPQHF